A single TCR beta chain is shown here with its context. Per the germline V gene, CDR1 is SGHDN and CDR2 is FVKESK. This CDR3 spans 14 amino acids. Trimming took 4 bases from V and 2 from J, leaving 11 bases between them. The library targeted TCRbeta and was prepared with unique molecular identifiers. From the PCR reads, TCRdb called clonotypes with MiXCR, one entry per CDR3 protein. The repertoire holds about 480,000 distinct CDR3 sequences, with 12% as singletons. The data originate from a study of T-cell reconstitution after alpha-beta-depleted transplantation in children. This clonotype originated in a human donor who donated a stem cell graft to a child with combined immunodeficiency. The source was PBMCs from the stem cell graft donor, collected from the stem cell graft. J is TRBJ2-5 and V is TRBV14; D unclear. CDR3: CASSLNWPQETQYF. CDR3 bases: TGTGCCAGCAGCCTTAACTGGCCGCAAGAGACCCAGTACTTC.